The present T cell receptor beta chain was sequenced within a study of OX40 agonist ivuxolimab in advanced cancers. The V and J ends lost 8 bases and 0 bases respectively, with 14 bases between them. From germline, CDR1 is ENHRY and CDR2 SYGVKD. The CDR3 covers 15 residues. Repertoires were generated with immunoSEQ multiplex PCR, while TCRdb's copy carries only in-frame clones and drops some. This table holds 60,000 to 80,000 clones, roughly 90% found once. The chain joins TRBV10-3 to TRBJ2-1; D is ambiguous. The clonotype was recovered from an adult with an advanced solid tumor such as melanoma, head and neck, liver or kidney cancer. The input for sequencing was CD4+ or CD8+ T cells sorted from blood, taken in a trial of the OX40 agonist ivuxolimab. The CDR3 reads CAISGYRDSYNEQFF. The CDR3, as DNA: TGTGCCATCTCTGGATACCGAGACTCCTACAATGAGCAGTTCTTC.